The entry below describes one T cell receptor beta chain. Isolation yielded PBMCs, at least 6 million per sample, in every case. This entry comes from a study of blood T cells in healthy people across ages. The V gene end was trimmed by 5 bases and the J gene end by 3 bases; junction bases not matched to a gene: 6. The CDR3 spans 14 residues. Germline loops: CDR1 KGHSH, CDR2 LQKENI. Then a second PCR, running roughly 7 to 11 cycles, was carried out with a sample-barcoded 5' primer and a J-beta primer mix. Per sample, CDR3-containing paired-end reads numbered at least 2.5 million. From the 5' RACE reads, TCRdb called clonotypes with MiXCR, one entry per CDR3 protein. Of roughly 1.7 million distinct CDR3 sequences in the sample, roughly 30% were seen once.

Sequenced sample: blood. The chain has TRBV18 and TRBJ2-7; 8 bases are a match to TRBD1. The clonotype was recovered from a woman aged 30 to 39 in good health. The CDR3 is CASSSPGQVYEQYF. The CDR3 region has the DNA TGTGCCAGCTCATCGCCGGGACAGGTCTACGAGCAGTACTTC.